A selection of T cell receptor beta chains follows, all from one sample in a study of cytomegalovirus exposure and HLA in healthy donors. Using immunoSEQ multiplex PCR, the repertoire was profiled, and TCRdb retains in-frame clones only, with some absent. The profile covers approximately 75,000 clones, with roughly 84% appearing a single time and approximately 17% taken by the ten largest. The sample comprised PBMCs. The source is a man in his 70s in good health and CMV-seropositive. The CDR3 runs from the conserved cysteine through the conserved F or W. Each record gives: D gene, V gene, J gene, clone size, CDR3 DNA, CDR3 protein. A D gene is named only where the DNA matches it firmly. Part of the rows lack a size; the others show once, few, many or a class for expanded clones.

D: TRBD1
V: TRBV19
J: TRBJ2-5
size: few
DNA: TGTGCCAGTAGGGACAGGGGGCGAGAGACCCAGTACTTC
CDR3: CASRDRGRETQYF

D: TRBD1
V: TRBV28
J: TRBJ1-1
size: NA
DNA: TGTGCCAGCAGTGATACAGGGGCTGACCGAGCTTTCTTT
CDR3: CASSDTGADRAFF

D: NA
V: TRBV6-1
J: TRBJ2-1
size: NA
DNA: TGTGCCAGCCCCCCTACCGGGGGGCCCGGCTTTTTCCAGTTCTTC
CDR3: CASPPTGGPGFFQFF

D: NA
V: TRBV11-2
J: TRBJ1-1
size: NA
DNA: TGTGCCAGCAGCTCGAGGTCTTACAAAGGGAGTGAAGCTTTCTTT
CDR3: CASSSRSYKGSEAFF

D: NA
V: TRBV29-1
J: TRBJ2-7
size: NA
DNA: TGCAGCGTTGAGGGGCTCGCAGGGAACGAGCAGTACTTC
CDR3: CSVEGLAGNEQYF

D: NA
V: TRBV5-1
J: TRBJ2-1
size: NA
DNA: TGCGCCAGCAGCTTGCCCGGACCGGGGGGCCCCTACAATGAGCAGTTCTTC
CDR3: CASSLPGPGGPYNEQFF

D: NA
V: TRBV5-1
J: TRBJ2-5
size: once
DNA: TGCGCCAGCAGCTTGCAGGGGCAAGAGACCCAGTACTTC
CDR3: CASSLQGQETQYF

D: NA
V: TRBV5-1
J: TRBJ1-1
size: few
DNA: TGCGCCAGCAGCTTGGGGACAGCTGTGCTTGCCGCGGAAGCTTTCTTT
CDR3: CASSLGTAVLAAEAFF

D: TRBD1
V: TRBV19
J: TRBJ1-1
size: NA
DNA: TGTGCCAGTAGACAGGGGTGGAGCACTGAAGCTTTCTTT
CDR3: CASRQGWSTEAFF

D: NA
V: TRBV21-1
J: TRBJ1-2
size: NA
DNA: TGTGCCAGCAGCCCCCCGGGAGGGGACAACTATGGCTACACCTTC
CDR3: CASSPPGGDNYGYTF

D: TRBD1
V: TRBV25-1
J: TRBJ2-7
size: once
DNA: TGTGCCAGCAGTGAACAGGACAGGGGTGTGGGCGAGCAGTACTTC
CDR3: CASSEQDRGVGEQYF

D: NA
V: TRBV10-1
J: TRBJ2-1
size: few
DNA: TGCGCCAGCAGTCCTAGCACTCCCCACAATGAGCAGTTCTTC
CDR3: CASSPSTPHNEQFF

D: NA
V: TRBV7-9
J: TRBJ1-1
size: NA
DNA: TGTGCCAGCAGTGCCCCAGGGGTTACTGAAGCTTTCTTT
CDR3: CASSAPGVTEAFF

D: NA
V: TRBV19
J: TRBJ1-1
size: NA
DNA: TGTGCCAGTGTTGCAGGGTCTACTGAAGCTTTCTTT
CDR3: CASVAGSTEAFF

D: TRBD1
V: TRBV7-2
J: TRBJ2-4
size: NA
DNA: TGTGCCAGCAGCTTAGACTATCAGGGGGACATTCAGTACTTC
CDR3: CASSLDYQGDIQYF

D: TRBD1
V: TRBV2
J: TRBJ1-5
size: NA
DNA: TGTGCCAGCAGTGGACAGGGGGCAGAGCCCCAGCATTTT
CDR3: CASSGQGAEPQHF

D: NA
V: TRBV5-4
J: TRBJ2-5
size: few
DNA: TGTGCCAGCAGTATCTTATTTATGGAGACCCAGTACTTC
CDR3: CASSILFMETQYF

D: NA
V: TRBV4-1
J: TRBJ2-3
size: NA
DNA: TGCGCCAGCAGCCAAGAGGGTTCGACTCGAAGCACAGATACGCAGTATTTT
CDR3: CASSQEGSTRSTDTQYF

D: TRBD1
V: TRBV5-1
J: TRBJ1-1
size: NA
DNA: TGCGCCAGCAGCTCGGGGGACAGGGGACGTGAAGCTTTCTTT
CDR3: CASSSGDRGREAFF

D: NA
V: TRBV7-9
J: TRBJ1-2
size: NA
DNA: TGTGCCAGCAGCTTAGGAGGAGTTGGGGGCTCTGGCTACACCTTC
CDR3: CASSLGGVGGSGYTF

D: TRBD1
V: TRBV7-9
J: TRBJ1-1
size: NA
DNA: TGTGCCAGCAGCGTGACAGGGTGGATGGAAGCTTTCTTT
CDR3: CASSVTGWMEAFF

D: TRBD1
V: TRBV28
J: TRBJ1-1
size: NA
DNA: TGTGCCAGCAGAATCGACAGGGCGGGCGGGAACACTGAAGCTTTCTTT
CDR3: CASRIDRAGGNTEAFF

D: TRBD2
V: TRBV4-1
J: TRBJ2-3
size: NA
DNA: TGCGCCAGCAGCCCGACGGGACTAGCGGGAGGTACGCAGTATTTT
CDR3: CASSPTGLAGGTQYF

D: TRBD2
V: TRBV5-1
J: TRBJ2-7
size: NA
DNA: TGCGCCAGCAGCCGTTTTACGACCGGGGGGACTTCCTACGAGCAGTACTTC
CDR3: CASSRFTTGGTSYEQYF

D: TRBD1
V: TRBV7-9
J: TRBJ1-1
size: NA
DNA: TGTGCCAGCAGCTTAGGGACAGGGAACACTGAAGCTTTCTTT
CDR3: CASSLGTGNTEAFF

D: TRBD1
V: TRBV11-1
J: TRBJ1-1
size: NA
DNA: TGTGCCAGCAGCCCACAGGGGGCGCTAACTGAAGCTTTCTTT
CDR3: CASSPQGALTEAFF

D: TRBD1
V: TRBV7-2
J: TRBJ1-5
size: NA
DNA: TGTGCCAGCAGCTCACAGGGGGATTTGGGGCCCCAGCATTTT
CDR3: CASSSQGDLGPQHF

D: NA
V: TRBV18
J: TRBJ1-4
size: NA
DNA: TGTGCCAGCTCACCTGGGACATCCGTCAATGAAAAACTGTTTTTT
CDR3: CASSPGTSVNEKLFF

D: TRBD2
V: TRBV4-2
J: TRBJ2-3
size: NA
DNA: TGTGCCAGCAGCCATCGACTAGCGGAAGATACGCAGTATTTT
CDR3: CASSHRLAEDTQYF

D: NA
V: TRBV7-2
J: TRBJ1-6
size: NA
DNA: TGTGCCAGCAGCTCTCGGTCACCCCTCCACTTT
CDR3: CASSSRSPLHF

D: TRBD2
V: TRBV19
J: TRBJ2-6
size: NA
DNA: TGTGCCAGTAGTACATCCGGGACTAGCTCTTCTGGGGCCAACGTCCTGACTTTC
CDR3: CASSTSGTSSSGANVLTF

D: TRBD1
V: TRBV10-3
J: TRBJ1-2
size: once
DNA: TGTGCCATCAGTGAGTCGGACAGGGGGCTTGGCTATGGCTACACCTTC
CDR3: CAISESDRGLGYGYTF

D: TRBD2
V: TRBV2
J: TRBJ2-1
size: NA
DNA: TGTGCCAGCAGCCTAGCGGGGGGGCCTAGTGAGCAGTTCTTC
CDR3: CASSLAGGPSEQFF

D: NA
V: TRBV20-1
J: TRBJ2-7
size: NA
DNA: TGCAGTGCCTCCAGCTCCTACGAGCAGTACTTC
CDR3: CSASSSYEQYF

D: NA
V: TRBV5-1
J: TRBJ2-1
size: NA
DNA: TGCGCCAGCAGCCTGGCCCCGTCCTCCTACAATGAGCAGTTCTTC
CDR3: CASSLAPSSYNEQFF

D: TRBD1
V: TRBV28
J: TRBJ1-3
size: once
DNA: TGTGCCAGCAGGACGGGACAGCCAAACACCATATATTTT
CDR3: CASRTGQPNTIYF

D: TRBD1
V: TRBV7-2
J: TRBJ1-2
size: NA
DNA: TGTGCCAGCAGCTTACGGGCAGGGGGAAACTATGGCTACACCTTC
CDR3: CASSLRAGGNYGYTF

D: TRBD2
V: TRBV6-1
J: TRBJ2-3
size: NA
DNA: TGTGCCAGCAGTGTATCTAGCGGGAGAGATACGCAGTATTTT
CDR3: CASSVSSGRDTQYF

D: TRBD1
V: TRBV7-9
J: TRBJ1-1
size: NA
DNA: TGTGCCAGCAGCCCCGTCCGGGACAGTGAAGCTTTCTTT
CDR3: CASSPVRDSEAFF

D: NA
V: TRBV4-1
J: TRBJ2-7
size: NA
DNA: TGCGCCAGCAGCCAAGTAGAAAACGAGCAGTACTTC
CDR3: CASSQVENEQYF

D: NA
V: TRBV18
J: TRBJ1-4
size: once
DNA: TGTGCCAGCTCACCGCACAGGCAAACTAATGAAAAACTGTTTTTT
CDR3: CASSPHRQTNEKLFF

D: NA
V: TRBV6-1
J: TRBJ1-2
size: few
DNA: TGTGCCAGCAGTGAAAAGGCCAGGTATGGCTACACCTTC
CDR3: CASSEKARYGYTF

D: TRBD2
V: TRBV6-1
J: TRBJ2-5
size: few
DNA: TGTGCCAGCAGTGAAGGGAGTAGCGGGGAGACCCAGTACTTC
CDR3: CASSEGSSGETQYF

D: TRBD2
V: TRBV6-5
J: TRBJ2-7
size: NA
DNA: TGTGCCAGCAGTTACTCACTAGCGGGGGTTTACGAGCAGTACTTC
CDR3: CASSYSLAGVYEQYF

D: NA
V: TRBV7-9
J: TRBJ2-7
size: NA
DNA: TGTTCCAGCAGCCAAGCCATTCAAGAGCAGTACTTC
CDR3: CSSSQAIQEQYF